This passage covers 10 T cell receptor beta chains from one sample sequenced in a study of PD-1 blockade in classical Hodgkin lymphoma. Generated by immunoSEQ multiplex PCR, the TCRdb table keeps only in-frame clones and is missing some. The sample gives 25,000 to 30,000 clones, 78% of which show up once; 35% to 45% is in the top ten. Each and every patient relapsed after autologous stem cell transplantation, and patients got differing brentuximab vedotin exposure. The specimen was peripheral blood mononuclear cells (PBMCs), collected before the second cycle of nivolumab. Receptors were obtained from a human donor with classical Hodgkin lymphoma.

The CDR3 protein is CASRRDRLVGELFF. The DNA of the CDR3 is TGTGCCAGCAGACGGGACAGGTTGGTAGGGGAGCTGTTTTTT. The rearrangement joins TRBV27 to TRBJ2-2; TRBD1 aligns across 8 bases. Trimming took 6 bases from V and 8 from J; bases not matched to a gene: 8. Germline CDR1 and CDR2: MNHEY and SMNVEV (reference sequence). The CDR3 runs 14 residues.

This chain joins TRBV18 and TRBJ1-1; D gene ambiguous. Trimming removed 1 base from V and 0 bases from J, with 9 bases in between. This CDR3 spans 15 amino acids. Germline CDR1 reads KGHSH; CDR2 reads LQKENI. The CDR3 DNA sequence: TGTGCCAGCTCACCACGAAGGTACTTGAACACTGAAGCTTTCTTT. Amino acids: CASSPRRYLNTEAFF.

This chain connects TRBV6-5 to TRBJ1-6, with TRBD1 matching over 8 bases. The junction had 8 bases not matched to a gene; V was cut back by 0 bases and J by 10 bases. The length of the CDR3 is 16 residues. Per germline, CDR1 MNHEY and CDR2 SVGAGI. CDR3 sequence reads: CASSYSAGQALSPLHF. Written as DNA, the CDR3 is TGTGCCAGCAGTTACTCGGCGGGACAGGCCTTGTCACCCCTCCACTTT.

The chain employs TRBV28 and TRBJ1-1, with TRBD1 matching over 8 bases. The trim removed 6 bases at V and 1 base at J, leaving 1 base unmatched. Germline CDR1 reads MDHEN; CDR2 reads SYDVKM. This CDR3 region has 13 residues. CDR3 sequence (DNA): TGTGCCAGCAGGGGGACAGGGAACACTGAAGCTTTCTTT. Encoded protein: CASRGTGNTEAFF. The full variable domain, its missing parts supplied by reference TRBV28 and TRBJ1-1, is DVKVTQSSRYLVKRTGEKVFLECVQDMDHENMFWYRQDPGLGLRLIYFSYDVKMKEKGDIPEGYSVSREKKERFSLILESASTNQTSMYLCASRGTGNTEAFFGQGTRLTVV.

CDR3 DNA: TGTGCCAGATCGGACAGGGATAACTACGAGCAGTACTTC. Amino acid sequence: CARSDRDNYEQYF. This chain links TRBV2 with TRBJ2-7; the match to TRBD1 covers 8 bases. Germline-derived CDR1 and CDR2 are SNHLY and FYNNEI. V lost 9 bases, J lost 3 bases, and 7 bases stayed unmatched. This CDR3 is 13 amino acids long.

This chain uses TRBV27 with TRBJ2-1; 8 bases line up with TRBD1. The CDR3 sequence is 14 residues long. Germline V gene data show CDR1 as MNHEY and CDR2 as SMNVEV (reference sequence). The J segment lost 2 bases and the V segment lost 5 bases, leaving 2 bases of the junction unmatched. CDR3 coding DNA: TGTGCCAGCAGTCCGGGACAGGCCTACAATGAGCAGTTCTTC. It codes for CASSPGQAYNEQFF.

The chain recombines TRBV29-1 with TRBJ2-3; D not certain. Germline V gives CDR1 SQVTM, CDR2 ANQGSEA. The ends were cut back, 6 bases at V and 0 bases at J, with 10 bases in the middle. The CDR3 contains 13 residues. CDR3 DNA sequence: TGCAGCGTCCGGACGGGTAGCACAGATACGCAGTATTTT. This encodes CSVRTGSTDTQYF.

The chain recombines TRBV6-1 with TRBJ1-1; unclear D gene. V shed 6 bases and J shed 4 bases, with 15 bases lying between them. CDR3 length: 14 residues. Germline CDR1 and CDR2: MNHNS and SASEGT. Here the CDR3 DNA reads TGTGCCAGCAGCCCGACCGGCTGGGGCACTGAAGCTTTCTTT. The encoded protein is CASSPTGWGTEAFF.

The DNA of the CDR3 is TGTGCCATCAGTGAGTCAGAGGGGACCTATGGCTACACCTTC. Translated: CAISESEGTYGYTF. The V and J genes are TRBV10-3 and TRBJ1-2; possibly TRBD1 for D (5 bases). The V end lost 0 bases, the J end lost 4 bases, and 9 bases lay between the germline ends. This CDR3 is 14 amino acids long. From germline, CDR1 is ENHRY and CDR2 SYGVKD.

The rearrangement uses TRBV5-1 and TRBJ2-3; 9 bases line up with TRBD2. This CDR3 has 16 residues. The V segment lost 0 bases and the J segment 4 bases; nucleotides outside the gene matches: 6. Germline-derived CDR1 and CDR2 are SGHRS and YFSETQ. CDR3 sequence: CASSLEGLAVPDTQYF. CDR3 nucleotide sequence: TGCGCCAGCAGCTTGGAGGGACTAGCTGTCCCAGATACGCAGTATTTT.